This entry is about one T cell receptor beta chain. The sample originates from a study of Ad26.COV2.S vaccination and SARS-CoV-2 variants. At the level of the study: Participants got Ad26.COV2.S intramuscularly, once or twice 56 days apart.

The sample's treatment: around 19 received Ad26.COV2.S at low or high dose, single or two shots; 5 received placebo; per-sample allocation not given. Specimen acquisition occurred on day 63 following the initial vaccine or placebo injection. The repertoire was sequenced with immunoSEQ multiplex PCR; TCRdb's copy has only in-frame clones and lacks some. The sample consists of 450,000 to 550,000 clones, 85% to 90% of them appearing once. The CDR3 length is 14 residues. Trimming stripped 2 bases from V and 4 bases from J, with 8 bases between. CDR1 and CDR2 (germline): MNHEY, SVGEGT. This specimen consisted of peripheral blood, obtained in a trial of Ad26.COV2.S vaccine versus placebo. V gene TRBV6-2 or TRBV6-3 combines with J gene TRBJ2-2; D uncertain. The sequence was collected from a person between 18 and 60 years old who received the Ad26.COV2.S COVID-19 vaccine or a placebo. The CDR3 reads CASSYRRSTGELFF. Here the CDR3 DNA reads TGTGCCAGCAGTTACCGACGCTCCACCGGGGAGCTGTTTTTT.